The 31 T cell receptor beta chains below all came from one sample that was sequenced in a study of T cell clones after liver transplantation. The table came from immunoSEQ multiplex PCR; TCRdb's copy has only in-frame clones and leaves some out. The sample lists 68,000 or so clones, under 90% occurring once. The sample consisted of CD4+ T cells from blood, taken before liver transplant. The origin of the receptors is a human donor who received a liver transplant.

The rearrangement links TRBV13 to TRBJ2-6; D is unresolved. V shed 4 bases and J shed 3 bases, with 10 bases lying between them. Germline V CDR1 and CDR2: PRHDT, FYEKMQ (reference sequence). The CDR3 contains 15 residues. In nucleotides, the CDR3 is TGTGCCAGCAGCTCTCTAAAAGGTGGGGCCAACGTCCTGACTTTC. Translated: CASSSLKGGANVLTF.

The V and J genes are TRBV29-1 and TRBJ2-3; possibly TRBD2 for D (6 bases). The V end was cut by 1 base, the J end by 1 base, with 15 bases between. This CDR3 has 16 residues. Germline loops: CDR1 SQVTM, CDR2 ANQGSEA. The CDR3 coding sequence is TGCAGCGTTGAAGGGCTAAGAGAGCGGGGCACAGATACGCAGTATTTT. Its translation is CSVEGLRERGTDTQYF.

The chain is built from TRBV19 and TRBJ1-4; TRBD1 agrees at 9 bases. The germline CDR1 and CDR2 sequences are LNHDA and SQIVND (reference sequence). Trimming at V came to 7 bases and at J to 8 bases, leaving 11 bases not matched to a gene. The CDR3 runs to 15 residues. The CDR3 DNA reads as TGTGCCAGTACGTTTTTACCGGGACAGGGAGAAAAACTGTTTTTT. Translation: CASTFLPGQGEKLFF.

The rearrangement joins TRBV6-1 to TRBJ2-2; no definite D call. This CDR3 is 13 amino acids long. Between the trimmed V and J ends, which lost 5 bases and 3 bases, there was a span of 7 bases. CDR1 is MNHNS and CDR2 is SASEGT in the germline V gene. CDR3 sequence: CASSLSYTGELFF. In nucleotides, the CDR3 is TGTGCCAGCAGTTTAAGTTACACCGGGGAGCTGTTTTTT.

V is TRBV28 and J is TRBJ1-1, with 9 bases matching TRBD1. Unmatched junction bases numbered 15, after V lost 6 bases and J lost 10 bases. Germline CDR1 is MDHEN and CDR2 is SYDVKM. The CDR3 sequence is 15 residues long. The CDR3 nucleotides are TGTGCCAGCAGGGGGGACAGGGCAAATGGGGTGGGAGCTTTCTTT. This codes for CASRGDRANGVGAFF. Drawing the rest from reference TRBV28 and TRBJ1-1, the complete variable domain is DVKVTQSSRYLVKRTGEKVFLECVQDMDHENMFWYRQDPGLGLRLIYFSYDVKMKEKGDIPEGYSVSREKKERFSLILESASTNQTSMYLCASRGDRANGVGAFFGQGTRLTVV.

The rearrangement uses TRBV10-1 and TRBJ2-1; D uncertain. The CDR3 spans 14 residues. V shed 0 bases and J shed 4 bases, with 7 bases lying between them. Germline CDR1 reads WNHNN; CDR2 reads SYGVQD (reference sequence). CDR3 region: CASSESGPYNEQFF. The CDR3, as DNA: TGCGCCAGCAGTGAGTCCGGGCCATACAATGAGCAGTTCTTC.

The chain employs TRBV28 and TRBJ2-7, with 9 bases lining up with TRBD1. Germline trimming cut 7 bases from V and 4 bases from J; bases unmatched to any gene: 11. Germline V lookup: CDR1 MDHEN, CDR2 SYDVKM. The CDR3 covers 15 residues. CDR3 sequence reads: CASTPTGTGWYEQYF. DNA for the CDR3: TGTGCCAGCACACCGACCGGGACAGGGTGGTACGAGCAGTACTTC.

This chain connects TRBV4-1 to TRBJ1-5; no reliable D call. The CDR3 contains 12 residues. Germline V gene data show CDR1 as MGHRA and CDR2 as YSYEKL. The V gene lost 6 bases and the J gene lost 2 bases, with 5 bases spanning the gap. DNA for the CDR3: TGCGCCAGCAGTAACGGCAATCAGCCCCAGCATTTT. Translating it yields CASSNGNQPQHF.

V and J are TRBV19 and TRBJ2-3; TRBD1 agrees at 8 bases. Germline lookup yields CDR1 LNHDA and CDR2 SQIVND (reference sequence). The CDR3 loop spans 16 amino acids. Trimming cost V 4 bases and J 0 bases; bases outside gene matches: 6. In DNA, the CDR3 is TGTGCCAGTAGTAGGGGGACAGGTCTTAGCACAGATACGCAGTATTTT. It yields the protein CASSRGTGLSTDTQYF.

This sequence joins TRBV28 and TRBJ2-1; 7 nucleotides line up with TRBD2. Per the germline V gene, CDR1 is MDHEN and CDR2 is SYDVKM. This CDR3 has 14 amino acids. With 4 bases clipped from V and 8 bases from J, the junction kept 8 bases outside the gene matches. CDR3 nucleotide sequence: TGTGCCAGCAGTTCGGCCGGGACTATCGATGAGCAGTTCTTC. Translation: CASSSAGTIDEQFF.

V is TRBV28 and J is TRBJ2-6, with D perhaps TRBD1 or TRBD2 (5 bases each). Trimming pared 3 bases from V and 0 bases from J, leaving 15 bases between. The CDR3 has 18 residues. Germline values: CDR1 MDHEN, CDR2 SYDVKM. CDR3 region: CASSFGGQGRSGANVLTF. The DNA for the CDR3 is TGTGCCAGCAGTTTTGGTGGCCAGGGACGCTCTGGGGCCAACGTCCTGACTTTC.

This clone has just a few counts. The genes are TRBV9 and TRBJ2-5, with 7 bases lining up with TRBD2. The CDR3 extends over 14 amino acids. Germline values: CDR1 SGDLS, CDR2 YYNGEE. J was trimmed by 0 bases and V by 4 bases; bases with no gene match: 3. CDR3 region: CASSPRGDQETQYF. For the CDR3, the DNA is TGTGCCAGCAGCCCCCGGGGGGACCAAGAGACCCAGTACTTC.

This clone has only a few counts. V usage is TRBV6-5 and J usage is TRBJ1-2; unclear D gene. CDR1 is MNHEY and CDR2 is SVGAGI in the germline V gene. This CDR3 is built from 14 residues. V dropped 0 bases and J dropped 8 bases, with 13 bases sitting between them. CDR3 loop: CASSYSHPEGGYTF. CDR3 DNA sequence: TGTGCCAGCAGTTACTCTCACCCGGAGGGCGGCTACACCTTC.

The chain is built from TRBV19 and TRBJ2-3, with TRBD1 matching over 10 bases. The CDR3 is 14 amino acids. Germline assignment: CDR1 LNHDA and CDR2 SQIVND (reference sequence). J gave up 0 bases and V 10 bases, and 4 bases lay outside the gene matches. CDR3: CATGDRGSTDTQYF. The CDR3 DNA reads TGTGCCACCGGGGACAGGGGTAGCACAGATACGCAGTATTTT.

The chain recombines TRBV7-9 with TRBJ1-4, with 11 bases lining up with TRBD1. Germline assignment: CDR1 SEHNR and CDR2 FQNEAQ (reference sequence). There are 15 residues in the CDR3. V lost 4 bases, J lost 8 bases, and 6 bases stayed unmatched. The CDR3 DNA sequence: TGTGCCAGCAGCTCCGGACAGGGGGCGAGCGAAAAACTGTTTTTT. As protein: CASSSGQGASEKLFF.

This chain connects TRBV10-3 to TRBJ1-2; D is ambiguous. V lost 4 bases, J lost 2 bases, and 8 bases lay in between. Germline lookup yields CDR1 ENHRY and CDR2 SYGVKD. The CDR3 loop spans 13 amino acids. The CDR3 sequence is CAISAAGNYGYTF. In DNA form, the CDR3 reads TGTGCCATCAGTGCTGCTGGCAACTATGGCTACACCTTC.

This clone has only a few counts. This sequence joins TRBV5-8 and TRBJ2-1; D might be TRBD2 (6 bases). The CDR3 has 13 residues. Germline loops: CDR1 SGHTS, CDR2 YDEGEE. The V and J ends lost 3 bases and 6 bases respectively, with 10 bases between them. CDR3 region: CASSWSGFNEQFF. CDR3 DNA: TGTGCCAGCAGCTGGAGCGGGTTCAATGAGCAGTTCTTC.

The J gene is TRBJ2-3, the V gene TRBV11-3, with 8 bases identical to TRBD1. With 4 bases clipped from V and 1 base from J, the junction kept 7 bases outside the gene matches. The CDR3 totals 16 residues. CDR1 and CDR2 (germline): SGHNT, YENEEA. CDR3 sequence (DNA): TGTGCCAGCAGCTATACCGGGACAGGAGGCACAGATACGCAGTATTTT. It translates to CASSYTGTGGTDTQYF.

The table lists this clone with a count of one. CDR3 amino acids: CASSLTRGGGSGTQYF. For the CDR3, the DNA is TGTGCCAGCAGCTTAACCCGAGGCGGGGGGAGTGGGACCCAGTACTTC. V is TRBV5-4 and J is TRBJ2-5, with 8 bases lining up with TRBD2. The germline CDR1 and CDR2 sequences are SGHNT and YYREEE (reference sequence). The CDR3 is 16 residues long. Germline trimming cut 2 bases from V and 7 bases from J; bases unmatched to any gene: 13.

The J gene is TRBJ2-7, the V gene TRBV28; D gene unclear. The germline V gene encodes CDR1 MDHEN and CDR2 SYDVKM. The CDR3 length is 11 residues. The germline V and J ends were trimmed by 4 bases and 2 bases, with 3 bases remaining between them. For the CDR3, the DNA is TGTGCCAGCAGTTCGACCTACGAGCAGTACTTC. It encodes CASSSTYEQYF.

Relative to its sample, this clone is medium-sized. V usage is TRBV18 and J usage is TRBJ2-7; D is unresolved. The CDR3 contains 12 residues. Germline V CDR1 and CDR2: KGHSH, LQKENI. Trimming left V 3 bases short and J 0 bases short, with 3 bases between. CDR3 residues: CASSPSSYEQYF. The CDR3 nucleotides read TGTGCCAGCTCACCCAGCTCCTACGAGCAGTACTTC.

The chain recombines TRBV10-3 with TRBJ2-5; D is possibly TRBD1 (6 bases). Germline V lookup: CDR1 ENHRY, CDR2 SYGVKD. The CDR3 runs 16 residues. Trimming removed 0 bases at V and 2 bases at J, with 13 bases between. The CDR3 region has the DNA TGTGCCATCAGTGAGTCAAGCAGGGGCCAGCAAGAGACCCAGTACTTC. This translates into CAISESSRGQQETQYF.

The V call is TRBV4-3, the J call TRBJ1-2; TRBD1 matches 9 bases. Germline values: CDR1 LGHNA, CDR2 YSLEER. V shed 0 bases, J shed 5 bases, and the junction held 4 bases outside the gene matches. The CDR3 spans 15 residues. The CDR3 here is CASSQEKDRGYGYTF. CDR3 sequence (DNA): TGCGCCAGCAGCCAAGAAAAGGACAGGGGTTATGGCTACACCTTC.

The chain carries TRBV7-9 and TRBJ1-2; D is possibly TRBD1 (5 bases). CDR1 and CDR2 (germline): SEHNR, FQNEAQ (reference sequence). CDR3 length equals 14 residues. V lost 5 bases and J lost 4, with 14 bases in between. CDR3: CASSPQTAPYGYTF. CDR3 nucleotides: TGTGCCAGCAGCCCCCAGACAGCGCCCTATGGCTACACCTTC. Using reference TRBV7-9 and TRBJ1-2 for the parts outside the CDR3, the full variable domain is DTGVSQNPRHKITKRGQNVTFRCDPISEHNRLYWYRQTLGQGPEFLTYFQNEAQLEKSRLLSDRFSAERPKGSFSTLEIQRTEQGDSAMYLCASSPQTAPYGYTFGSGTRLTVV.

The rearrangement links TRBV11-2 to TRBJ2-1; D may match TRBD1 or TRBD2 (6 bases each). CDR1 is SGHAT and CDR2 is FQNNGV in the germline V gene. V was trimmed by 1 base and J by 12 bases, leaving 19 bases between them. CDR3 size: 15 residues. This chain's CDR3 is CASSLAGGSLYGQFF. The CDR3 nucleotides are TGTGCCAGCAGCTTAGCCGGGGGCTCCCTCTACGGGCAGTTCTTC.

This sequence joins TRBV27 and TRBJ2-5, with D maybe TRBD2 (7 bases). The germline V gene has CDR1 MNHEY and CDR2 SMNVEV (reference sequence). Trimming removed 1 base at V and 5 bases at J, with 17 bases between. The CDR3 loop spans 16 amino acids. CDR3 sequence reads: CASSLYVGGGRETQYF. The CDR3 bases are TGTGCCAGCAGTTTATATGTGGGAGGGGGTCGGGAGACCCAGTACTTC.

V and J are TRBV7-2 and TRBJ2-7, with D maybe TRBD1 (6 bases). Trimming cost V 5 bases and J 3 bases, with 17 bases left between them. This CDR3 is 15 amino acids long. The germline V gene encodes CDR1 SGHTA and CDR2 FQGNSA. The CDR3 DNA sequence: TGTGCCAGCAGCATCCCTGACAGGCTCGACTACGAGCAGTACTTC. Its protein is CASSIPDRLDYEQYF.

The V and J genes are TRBV9 and TRBJ2-1, with TRBD2 matching 9 bases. Trimming at V came to 3 bases and at J to 3 bases, leaving 7 bases not matched to a gene. The CDR3 length is 16 residues. Germline V gives CDR1 SGDLS, CDR2 YYNGEE. The CDR3 DNA follows: TGTGCCAGCAGCGGAGGGCGGGAGGGCCTCTACAATGAGCAGTTCTTC. This codes for CASSGGREGLYNEQFF. Complete variable domain (other parts from reference TRBV9 and TRBJ2-1): DSGVTQTPKHLITATGQRVTLRCSPRSGDLSVYWYQQSLDQGLQFLIQYYNGEERAKGNILERFSAQQFPDLHSELNLSSLELGDSALYFCASSGGREGLYNEQFFGPGTRLTVL.

V and J are TRBV5-4 and TRBJ1-2; no clear D. CDR3 length equals 13 residues. Germline lookup yields CDR1 SGHNT and CDR2 YYREEE (reference sequence). V gave up 2 bases and J gave up 4 bases, with 9 bases separating them. In nucleotides, the CDR3 is TGTGCCAGCAGCTTCTCAAGGACCTATGGCTACACCTTC. Protein: CASSFSRTYGYTF. Full variable domain (missing parts from reference TRBV5-4 and TRBJ1-2): ETGVTQSPTHLIKTRGQQVTLRCSSQSGHNTVSWYQQALGQGPQFIFQYYREEENGRGNFPPRFSGLQFPNYSSELNVNALELDDSALYLCASSFSRTYGYTFGSGTRLTVV.

This rearrangement joins TRBV23-1 to TRBJ1-5, with TRBD1 matching over 10 bases. TRBV23-1 is classed as an ORF, of uncertain function. V was clipped by 6 bases and J by 2 bases; unmatched bases: 22. There are 21 residues in the CDR3. The CDR3 region has the DNA TGCGCCAGCAGCTCTTGGGACAGGGGTGAGGCATCGCATATTGGCAATCAGCCCCAGCATTTT. Translation: CASSSWDRGEASHIGNQPQHF.

The chain is built from TRBV10-1 and TRBJ2-3; no firm D call. Germline V gives CDR1 WNHNN, CDR2 SYGVQD (reference sequence). The length of the CDR3 is 14 residues. Between the trimmed V and J ends, which lost 6 bases and 1 base, there was a span of 11 bases. The CDR3: CASSPSARTDTQYF. The CDR3 DNA sequence: TGCGCCAGCAGCCCTTCGGCCCGCACAGATACGCAGTATTTT.